Below, 24 T cell receptor beta chains from the same sample are listed, as sequenced in a study of T cell repertoires in ileal Crohn's disease. Using immunoSEQ multiplex PCR, the repertoire was profiled, and TCRdb retains in-frame clones only, with some absent. The sample lists roughly 4,100 clones, roughly 76% occurring once. What was sequenced was ileal tissue. The source is an adult with Crohn's disease.

To note about this clone: At the DNA level, this CDR3 is encoded by other sequences in the same sample as well. The J gene is TRBJ2-7, the V gene TRBV19; TRBD2 matches 12 bases. V was clipped by 3 bases and J by 1 base; unmatched bases: 1. The CDR3 covers 15 residues. Germline V lookup: CDR1 LNHDA, CDR2 SQIVND (reference sequence). The DNA for the CDR3 is TGTGCCAGTAGTATCGGACTAGCGGGATCCTACGAGCAGTACTTC. Translating gives CASSIGLAGSYEQYF.

The V and J genes are TRBV7-2 and TRBJ1-6; 7 positions agree with TRBD1. The CDR3 is made up of 15 amino acids. After removal of 1 base from V and 4 bases from J, the junction contained 1 base not matched to a gene. CDR1 SGHTA and CDR2 FQGNSA come from the germline V gene. In nucleotides, the CDR3 is TGTGCCAGCAGCTTAGGACAGGGATATAATTCACCCCTCCACTTT. Protein sequence: CASSLGQGYNSPLHF.

The chain carries TRBV19 and TRBJ1-4; D call uncertain. The CDR3 has 19 amino acids. Germline CDR1 and CDR2: LNHDA and SQIVND (reference sequence). V gave up 5 bases and J gave up 4 bases, with 26 bases separating them. In nucleotides, the CDR3 is TGTGCCAGTAGTCCTCATTATGTCAGGTCCGCAGGCGTTAATGAAAAACTGTTTTTT. Protein: CASSPHYVRSAGVNEKLFF.

V and J are TRBV6-4 and TRBJ2-3, with D possibly matching TRBD1 (6 bases). The CDR3 spans 15 residues. Trimming left V 6 bases short and J 2 bases short, with 15 bases between. Germline CDR1 is MRHNA and CDR2 is SNTAGT. This chain's CDR3 is CASSPDRRTTDTQYF. CDR3 in DNA: TGTGCCAGCAGCCCCGACAGGCGAACCACAGATACGCAGTATTTT.

The chain joins TRBV5-1 to TRBJ1-4; 9 bases fit TRBD1. Per germline, CDR1 SGHRS and CDR2 YFSETQ. CDR3 size: 16 residues. Losses at the gene ends were 4 bases for V and 6 bases for J; bases not matched to a gene: 10. CDR3 amino acids: CASSLNRGPPDEKLFF. The CDR3 DNA is TGCGCCAGCAGCCTCAACAGGGGGCCCCCTGATGAAAAACTGTTTTTT.

The V gene is TRBV29-1, the J gene TRBJ2-5, with 8 bases lining up with TRBD2. V shed 6 bases, J shed 4 bases, and the junction held 13 bases outside the gene matches. From germline, CDR1 is SQVTM and CDR2 ANQGSEA. The CDR3 length is 15 residues. Written as DNA, the CDR3 is TGCAGCGTCGATCCAGAGTTTGCGGGGGGAGAGACCCAGTACTTC. As protein: CSVDPEFAGGETQYF.

The chain joins TRBV5-4 to TRBJ1-1, with 7 bases aligning to TRBD1. Trimming removed 0 bases from V and 6 bases from J; junction bases left unmatched: 5. The CDR3 totals 14 residues. CDR1 and CDR2 from the germline V gene are SGHNT and YYREEE (reference sequence). As DNA, the CDR3 is TGTGCCAGCAGCTTGGAACAGGGGAGAGCTGAAGCTTTCTTT. This translates into CASSLEQGRAEAFF.

Only a few counts were recorded for this clone. The genes are TRBV19 and TRBJ1-3; D gene ambiguous. Trimming left V 3 bases short and J 4 bases short, with 13 bases between. Germline V gene data show CDR1 as LNHDA and CDR2 as SQIVND (reference sequence). The CDR3 has 15 residues. The CDR3 region has the DNA TGTGCCAGTAGTATCCCCGACACCATCGGAAACACCATATATTTT. It translates to CASSIPDTIGNTIYF.

This clone was detected a few times. V gene TRBV27 combines with J gene TRBJ1-1; 7 bases agree with TRBD1. The ends lost 3 bases at V and 3 bases at J; junction bases unmatched: 4. CDR1 and CDR2 (germline): MNHEY, SMNVEV (reference sequence). The CDR3 has 14 amino acids. CDR3 residues: CASSFYRGDTEAFF. DNA for the CDR3: TGTGCCAGCAGTTTCTACAGGGGAGACACTGAAGCTTTCTTT.

This clone showed up just a few times. The rearrangement links TRBV6-6 to TRBJ1-6, with a weak D call TRBD1 (6 bases). Germline V gene sequence: CDR1 MNHNY, CDR2 SVGAGI (reference sequence). This CDR3 is 14 amino acids long. Trimming took off 4 bases at V and 9 bases at J, with 13 bases between the two ends. The CDR3 nucleotides read TGTGCCAGCAGTTCCTCAGGGGTCAGTTCACCCCTCCACTTT. Amino acids: CASSSSGVSSPLHF.

The chain has TRBV30 and TRBJ2-5; tentative D call: TRBD2 (5 bases). V lost 3 bases to trimming and J lost 2 bases, with 10 bases between them. Germline-derived CDR1 and CDR2 are GTSNPN and SVGIG (reference sequence). This CDR3 has 13 amino acids. The CDR3 coding sequence is TGTGCCTGGAGCCCCGGACTTCAAGAGACCCAGTACTTC. Its translation: CAWSPGLQETQYF.

The chain carries TRBV28 and TRBJ1-2; D unclear. Between the trimmed V and J ends, which lost 1 base and 6 bases, there was a span of 15 bases. The CDR3 length is 15 residues. Germline-derived CDR1 and CDR2 are MDHEN and SYDVKM. CDR3 in amino acids: CASSLLQDRVNGYTF. In nucleotides, the CDR3 is TGTGCCAGCAGTTTATTGCAGGATCGAGTGAATGGCTACACCTTC.

The V and J genes are TRBV19 and TRBJ1-2, with D perhaps matching TRBD1 (5 bases). The V end lost 4 bases, the J end lost 5 bases, and 20 bases lay between the germline ends. Germline CDR1 LNHDA, CDR2 SQIVND (reference sequence). The CDR3 spans 16 residues. The DNA for the CDR3 is TGTGCCAGTAGTACCCCGCGCGCCCATCGGGGGTATGGCTACACCTTC. As protein: CASSTPRAHRGYGYTF.

The chain is built from TRBV9 and TRBJ2-3, with 9 bases that match TRBD1. Germline CDR1 reads SGDLS; CDR2 reads YYNGEE. The CDR3 sequence is 15 residues long. The V segment lost 4 bases and the J segment 3 bases; nucleotides outside the gene matches: 6. The CDR3 reads CASSIGTGWTDTQYF. CDR3 DNA sequence: TGTGCCAGCAGCATTGGGACAGGGTGGACAGATACGCAGTATTTT.

DNA for the CDR3: TGTGCCAGCAGCGGGGACAGGGCCGGCGAGCAGTACTTC. Its translation: CASSGDRAGEQYF. J is TRBJ2-7 and V is TRBV9, with 9 bases matching TRBD1. This CDR3 has 13 amino acids. The junction had 4 bases not matched to a gene; V was cut back by 3 bases and J by 6 bases. The V gene's germline CDR1 is SGDLS and CDR2 YYNGEE.

The genes are TRBV4-3 and TRBJ2-1; 10 bases agree with TRBD1. Trimming removed 1 base from V and 5 bases from J; junction bases left unmatched: 5. The length of the CDR3 is 16 residues. Germline CDR1 LGHNA, CDR2 YSLEER. In DNA, the CDR3 is TGCGCCAGCAGCCAAGGGGTGGGACAGGGGAACAATGAGCAGTTCTTC. Translated, it gives CASSQGVGQGNNEQFF.

The chain joins TRBV29-1 to TRBJ1-2, with 7 bases matching TRBD1. The CDR3 runs to 13 residues. Trimming at V came to 7 bases and at J to 0 bases, leaving 5 bases not matched to a gene. The germline V gene has CDR1 SQVTM and CDR2 ANQGSEA. CDR3 DNA: TGCAGCGCCCGACAGGGTTCTAACTATGGCTACACCTTC. This encodes CSARQGSNYGYTF.

This chain uses TRBV9 with TRBJ1-4, with 7 bases identical to TRBD1. The CDR3 runs to 18 residues. Germline CDR1 and CDR2: SGDLS and YYNGEE. The trim removed 3 bases at V and 3 bases at J, leaving 14 bases unmatched. The CDR3, as DNA: TGTGCCAGCAGCGCCCCGACAGGGACCCCCAACTCTAATGAAAAACTGTTTTTT. As protein: CASSAPTGTPNSNEKLFF.

This chain joins TRBV21-1 and TRBJ2-7; the table's D call of TRBD2 was not tested on the DNA. TRBV21-1 is flagged as a pseudogene. CDR3 length: 15 residues. CDR3 nucleotides: TGTGCCAGCTTTAACCCGGACTGCTACTCCTACGAGCAGTACTTC. Translation: CASFNPDCYSYEQYF.

This chain uses TRBV4-3 with TRBJ1-4, with a tentative D call TRBD1 (5 bases). The ends were cut back, 0 bases at V and 2 bases at J, with 7 bases in the middle. The CDR3 loop spans 15 amino acids. Germline V CDR1 and CDR2: LGHNA, YSLEER. In DNA, the CDR3 is TGCGCCAGCAGCCAAGACAGGGCCACTAATGAAAAACTGTTTTTT. Protein: CASSQDRATNEKLFF.

The chain has TRBV7-3 and TRBJ2-1; possible D gene TRBD1, 7 bases. Germline loops: CDR1 SGHTA, CDR2 FQGTGA. Trimming removed 5 bases from V and 9 bases from J, with 14 bases in between. There are 13 residues in the CDR3. The CDR3 nucleotides are TGTGCCAGCAGCGTCCCAGGGGGGACTGAGCAGTTCTTC. Translated: CASSVPGGTEQFF.

The rearrangement links TRBV7-9 to TRBJ2-7, with 7 bases aligning to TRBD2. The CDR3 covers 14 residues. The germline V gene has CDR1 SEHNR and CDR2 FQNEAQ (reference sequence). V dropped 6 bases and J dropped 2; count of bases not matched to a gene: 7. CDR3: CASSHSGPTYEQYF. DNA for the CDR3: TGTGCCAGCAGTCATAGCGGGCCTACCTACGAGCAGTACTTC.

The J gene is TRBJ2-3, the V gene TRBV7-2; 7 bases match TRBD2. This CDR3 is 14 amino acids long. Losses at the gene ends were 1 base for V and 6 bases for J; bases not matched to a gene: 4. Germline CDR1 and CDR2: SGHTA and FQGNSA. The DNA for the CDR3 is TGTGCCAGCAGCTTAGAGGGTAGCGGGGATACGCAGTATTTT. It yields the protein CASSLEGSGDTQYF.

This rearrangement joins TRBV5-1 to TRBJ2-5; D perhaps matches TRBD2 (5 bases). V dropped 3 bases and J dropped 5 bases, with 20 bases sitting between them. The CDR3 consists of 16 residues. The germline gives CDR1 SGHRS, CDR2 YFSETQ. The CDR3 DNA follows: TGCGCCAGCAGCTACTACGCGGGTCGATCAAGTGAGACCCAGTACTTC. It specifies CASSYYAGRSSETQYF.